This paragraph reports one T cell receptor (beta chain). This entry is derived from a study of blood T cell repertoires in COVID-19. Authors' analysis steps: Scientists estimated how many nucleated cells there were by amplifying reference gene primers. Sequencing was performed with immunoSEQ multiplex PCR; in TCRdb, only in-frame clones are kept and a portion is missing. From that table come the V and J calls and clone size; the DNA was used to work out D and trimming. The sample includes 200,000 to 300,000 clones, around 92% of them seen just once. The CDR3 runs 17 residues. The V gene's germline CDR1 is SGDLS and CDR2 YYNGEE. V gave up 3 bases and J gave up 5 bases; unmatched junction bases: 15.

The J gene is TRBJ2-7, the V gene TRBV9; 9 bases fit TRBD2. The receptor's source is a person between 18 and 35 years old with COVID-19, enrolled during active disease. Sequences were obtained from peripheral blood. CDR3 loop: CASSASTQLAGTHEQYF. The CDR3 DNA is TGTGCCAGCAGCGCGTCAACCCAACTAGCGGGTACCCACGAGCAGTACTTC.